This is a list of T cell receptor beta chains from one sample in a study of STAT5B mutations in CD4+ large granular lymphocyte leukemia. TCRdb's table, derived via immunoSEQ multiplex PCR, lists solely in-frame clones and lacks some. The sample lists approximately 40,000 clones; approximately 84% were seen once. The sample comprised CD4+ T cells from blood buffy coats. These receptors were obtained from a human donor in good health. Each CDR3 is given with its conserved first and last residue. D genes are given only for firm matches. Rows give clone size only sometimes, using once, few, many, or a class for an expanded clone.

d_call	j_call	clone_size	v_call	cdr3_nt	cdr3_aa
TRBD2	TRBJ2-1	-	TRBV27	TGTGCCAGCAGTCCAGCGGGAGGCCTTTACAATGAGCAGTTCTTC	CASSPAGGLYNEQFF
-	TRBJ2-1	-	TRBV9	TGTGCCAGCAGCGTAGATGGGACTGACTACAATGAGCAGTTCTTC	CASSVDGTDYNEQFF
-	TRBJ2-3	-	TRBV5-1	TGCGCCAGCAGGTTCCGGGACCCCGACACAGATACGCAGTATTTT	CASRFRDPDTDTQYF
TRBD1	TRBJ1-1	-	TRBV10-3	TGTGCCATCAGTGAGTCGTTATTGGACAGGGGACCCCGGCGGGACACTGAAGCTTTCTTT	CAISESLLDRGPRRDTEAFF
-	TRBJ2-2	-	TRBV2	TGTGCCAGCAGTGTTGGAGTTCCCACCGGGGAGCTGTTTTTT	CASSVGVPTGELFF
-	TRBJ2-1	-	TRBV27	TGTGCCAGCAGTTTAAGGGCGGGGACCTACAATGAGCAGTTCTTC	CASSLRAGTYNEQFF
-	TRBJ1-1	-	TRBV29-1	TGCAGCGTTGGGGGCGGGAGGGGAAGGACTGAAGCTTTCTTT	CSVGGGRGRTEAFF
-	TRBJ2-3	-	TRBV5-6	TGTGCCAGCAGCTCCCCTCGGGCGCGGTTGCCTAGCACAGATACGCAGTATTTT	CASSSPRARLPSTDTQYF
-	TRBJ1-3	once	TRBV6-5	TGTGCCAGCAGTTACTCATCGGGGACTGGAAACACCATATATTTT	CASSYSSGTGNTIYF
-	TRBJ1-3	-	TRBV7-2	TGTGCCAGCAGCTCAAACCCTGGAAACACCATATATTTT	CASSSNPGNTIYF
TRBD2	TRBJ2-3	-	TRBV9	TGTGCCAGCAGCGTAGCCAGGCGGGGGGCAACGCAGTATTTT	CASSVARRGATQYF
TRBD1	TRBJ1-5	few	TRBV18	TGTGCCAGCTCACCATCGACAGGGATGAATCAGCCCCAGCATTTT	CASSPSTGMNQPQHF
-	TRBJ2-1	-	TRBV7-3	TGTGCCAGCAGCTTAATACAGGATCGTGAGCAGTTCTTC	CASSLIQDREQFF
TRBD1	TRBJ1-2	-	TRBV29-1	TGCAGCGTTGACAGGGGGCAGGGCTATGGCTACACCTTC	CSVDRGQGYGYTF
-	TRBJ1-1	-	TRBV28	TGTGCCAGCAGCCTACAGGGAGCCTCAGGTGCCTACACTGAAGCTTTCTTT	CASSLQGASGAYTEAFF
-	TRBJ2-3	-	TRBV4-1	TGCGCCAGCAGCCAAGATACGAGGGCGACTTCAGATACGCAGTATTTT	CASSQDTRATSDTQYF
TRBD2	TRBJ2-5	-	TRBV11-2	TGTGCCAGCAGCTCAGAGGGACTAGCGGGAGGGGAGACCCAGTACTTC	CASSSEGLAGGETQYF
-	TRBJ1-2	once	TRBV19	TGTGCCACCCAGCCCATGGATGGGGGAAACGGGGGCTACACCTTC	CATQPMDGGNGGYTF
-	TRBJ1-4	-	TRBV19	TGTGCCAGTAGTACCCAGGCAGGGTTGACCGAAGAGGGTGAAAAACTGTTTTTT	CASSTQAGLTEEGEKLFF
-	TRBJ1-5	-	TRBV19	TGTGCCAGTAGTGTAACCTGGGGCAATCAGCCCCAGCATTTT	CASSVTWGNQPQHF
-	TRBJ2-5	-	TRBV5-1	TGCGCCAGCAGCAGTGTCTTAGCGGAGCCGCAAGAGACCCAGTACTTC	CASSSVLAEPQETQYF
-	TRBJ1-5	-	TRBV28	TGTGCCAGCAGTTTACGGCAGGGAGGTCAGCCCCAGCATTTT	CASSLRQGGQPQHF
TRBD1	TRBJ1-4	few	TRBV30	TGTGCCTGGAGCCCCGGGACAGGGAGTGAAAAACTGTTTTTT	CAWSPGTGSEKLFF
TRBD1	TRBJ1-5	-	TRBV5-1	TGCGCCAGCAGTCGGACAGGGGATAATCAGCCCCAGCATTTT	CASSRTGDNQPQHF
-	TRBJ1-4	-	TRBV19	TGTGCCAGTAGAAGTACAGGGAGGGGAACAACTAATGAAAAACTGTTTTTT	CASRSTGRGTTNEKLFF
TRBD2	TRBJ2-1	-	TRBV7-9	TGTGCCAGCAGCTCCGGGGGACTAGCCTCCTACAATGAGCAGTTCTTC	CASSSGGLASYNEQFF
-	TRBJ2-3	-	TRBV30	TGTGCCTGGAGTGGGAGGGGGCCTAGCACAGATACGCAGTATTTT	CAWSGRGPSTDTQYF
TRBD1	TRBJ2-7	once	TRBV19	TGTGCCAGTAGTGTGGCCCGGGACAGGGGATACTACGAGCAGTACTTC	CASSVARDRGYYEQYF
TRBD1	TRBJ1-2	-	TRBV10-3	TGTGCCATCAGTGAGTCGACAGGGGAGGGCTACACCTTC	CAISESTGEGYTF
-	TRBJ2-5	few	TRBV9	TGTGCCAGCAGCGCGGATGGGACCTACGGAGAGACCCAGTACTTC	CASSADGTYGETQYF
-	TRBJ1-4	-	TRBV6-5	TGTGCCAGCAGTTATGCCGGGACAAGGGGTGAAAAACTGTTTTTT	CASSYAGTRGEKLFF
TRBD1	TRBJ2-1	-	TRBV4-2	TGTGCCAGCAGCCAAGCAGGGGGCTCCTACAATGAGCAGTTCTTC	CASSQAGGSYNEQFF
TRBD2	TRBJ2-1	-	TRBV9	TGTGCCAGCAGCGTATCTAGCGGGGCGCAATACAATGAGCAGTTCTTC	CASSVSSGAQYNEQFF
-	TRBJ2-3	-	TRBV2	TGTGCCAGCAGGGCCTTAGCGGCCCGCACAGATACGCAGTATTTT	CASRALAARTDTQYF
-	TRBJ2-7	once	TRBV2	TGTGCCAGCCGCCTAACCCCCTACGAGCAGTACTTC	CASRLTPYEQYF
TRBD2	TRBJ2-7	-	TRBV18	TGTGCCAGCTCACCCCCTAGCGGGGGGTTTTACGAGCAGTACTTC	CASSPPSGGFYEQYF
-	TRBJ2-7	-	TRBV27	TGTGCCACCAGGGGCAGTTACACCTACGAGCAGTACTTC	CATRGSYTYEQYF
-	TRBJ2-1	-	TRBV5-1	TGCGCCAGCGGGGAACAGTTCAGCTCCTACAATGAGCAGTTCTTC	CASGEQFSSYNEQFF
-	TRBJ2-5	-	TRBV18	TGTGCCAGCTCACCGAGGGGTAAGGGTGAGACCCAGTACTTC	CASSPRGKGETQYF
-	TRBJ2-3	-	TRBV2	TGTGCCAGCAGGCCCCCTGGCGCGAGGGATACGCAGTATTTT	CASRPPGARDTQYF
TRBD2	TRBJ2-7	-	TRBV30	TGTGCCTGCAGCGGGGGTTACGAGCAGTACTTC	CACSGGYEQYF
TRBD2	TRBJ2-2	few	TRBV9	TGTGCCAGCAGCCCCTCAGGGCGGGAGGATAATTCCGGGGAGCTGTTTTTT	CASSPSGREDNSGELFF
-	TRBJ2-2	-	TRBV19	TGTGCCAGTAGTATACCACCGAGGCCCACCGGGGAGCTGTTTTTT	CASSIPPRPTGELFF
-	TRBJ1-1	once	TRBV28	TGTGCCAGCAGAGAAAACACTGAAGCTTTCTTT	CASRENTEAFF
-	TRBJ1-3	-	TRBV4-3	TGCGCCAGCAGCCAAGATCCCCCAGTTCCTGGAAACACCATATATTTT	CASSQDPPVPGNTIYF
TRBD1	TRBJ1-3	-	TRBV4-3	TGCGCCAGCAGCCAAGGGACAGGCGGCTATTCGGGAAACACCATATATTTT	CASSQGTGGYSGNTIYF